This T cell receptor beta chain was captured in a study of T-cell memory formation after mild COVID-19. A single record per CDR3 protein comes from TCRdb applying MiXCR to the 5' RACE reads. The table includes 280,000 or so distinct CDR3 sequences, more than 15% detected once. V lost 6 bases and J lost 7, with 12 bases in between. This CDR3 contains 12 residues. CDR1 LNHDA and CDR2 SQIVND come from the germline V gene (reference sequence). The sample comprised PBMCs or a T cell subset sorted from them (not recorded which). The V gene is TRBV19, the J gene TRBJ1-1; D is uncertain. The TCR was taken from a young man who had mild COVID-19 (a few samples of this study predate the infection). Cell type and time point are not known. The CDR3 is CASRPGGGEAFF. The CDR3 region has the DNA TGTGCCAGTAGACCCGGCGGAGGTGAAGCTTTCTTT.